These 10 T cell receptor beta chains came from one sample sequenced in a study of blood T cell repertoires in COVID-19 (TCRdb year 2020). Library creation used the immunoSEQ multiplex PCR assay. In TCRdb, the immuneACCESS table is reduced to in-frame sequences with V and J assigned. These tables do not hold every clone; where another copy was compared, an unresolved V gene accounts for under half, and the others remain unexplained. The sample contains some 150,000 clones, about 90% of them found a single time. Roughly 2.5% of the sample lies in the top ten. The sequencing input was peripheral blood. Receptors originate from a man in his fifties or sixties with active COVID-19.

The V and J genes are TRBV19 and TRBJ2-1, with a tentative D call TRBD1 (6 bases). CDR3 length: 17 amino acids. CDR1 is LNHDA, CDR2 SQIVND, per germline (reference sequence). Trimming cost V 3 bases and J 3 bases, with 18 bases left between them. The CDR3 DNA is TGTGCCAGTAGTATCGGGCAGGGGCGGACCCTCTACAATGAGCAGTTCTTC. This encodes CASSIGQGRTLYNEQFF. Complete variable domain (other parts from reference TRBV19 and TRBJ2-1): DGGITQSPKYLFRKEGQNVTLSCEQNLNHDAMYWYRQDPGQGLRLIYYSQIVNDFQKGDIAEGYSVSREKKESFPLTVTSAQKNPTAFYLCASSIGQGRTLYNEQFFGPGTRLTVL.

The CDR3 DNA reads as TGCAGTGCTAGTCCGGGGGGCTATGACGAGCAGTACTTC. This encodes CSASPGGYDEQYF. J is TRBJ2-7 and V is TRBV20-1; tentatively, D is TRBD2 (7 bases). The V gene lost 3 bases and the J gene lost 5 bases, with 14 bases spanning the gap. The CDR3 totals 13 residues. Looked up from germline, CDR1 is DFQATT and CDR2 is SNEGSKA (reference sequence).

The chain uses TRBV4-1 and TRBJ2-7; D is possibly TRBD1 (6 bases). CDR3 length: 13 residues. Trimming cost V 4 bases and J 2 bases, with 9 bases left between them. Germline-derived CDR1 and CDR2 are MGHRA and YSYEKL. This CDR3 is CASSRGQTYEQYF. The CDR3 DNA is TGCGCCAGCAGCCGCGGACAGACCTACGAGCAGTACTTC.

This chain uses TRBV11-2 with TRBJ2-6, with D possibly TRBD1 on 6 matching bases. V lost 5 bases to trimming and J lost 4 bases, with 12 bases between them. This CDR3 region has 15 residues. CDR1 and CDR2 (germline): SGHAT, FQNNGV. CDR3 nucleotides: TGTGCCAGCAGCCCAAATACAGGGGGGGCCAACGTCCTGACTTTC. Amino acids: CASSPNTGGANVLTF. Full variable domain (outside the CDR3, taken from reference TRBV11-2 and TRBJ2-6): EAGVAQSPRYKIIEKRQSVAFWCNPISGHATLYWYQQILGQGPKLLIQFQNNGVVDDSQLPKDRFSAERLKGVDSTLKIQPAKLEDSAVYLCASSPNTGGANVLTFGAGSRLTVL.

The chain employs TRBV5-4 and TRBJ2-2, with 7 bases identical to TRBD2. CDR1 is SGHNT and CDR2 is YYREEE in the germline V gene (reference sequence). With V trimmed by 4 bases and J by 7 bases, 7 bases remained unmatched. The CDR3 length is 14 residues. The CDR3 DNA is TGTGCCAGCAGCCCCGGACTAGGGAACGGGGAGCTGTTTTTT. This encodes CASSPGLGNGELFF.

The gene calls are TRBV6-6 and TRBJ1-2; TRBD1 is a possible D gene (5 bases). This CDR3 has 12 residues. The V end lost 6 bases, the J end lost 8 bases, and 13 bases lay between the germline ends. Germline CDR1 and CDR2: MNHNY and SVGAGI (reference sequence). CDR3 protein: CASRVGGQGYTF. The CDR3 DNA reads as TGTGCCAGCAGGGTGGGGGGTCAGGGCTACACCTTC.

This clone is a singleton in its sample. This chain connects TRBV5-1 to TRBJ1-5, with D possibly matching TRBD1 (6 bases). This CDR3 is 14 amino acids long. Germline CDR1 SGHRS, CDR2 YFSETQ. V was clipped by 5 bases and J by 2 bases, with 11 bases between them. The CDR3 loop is CASSPRGGNQPQHF. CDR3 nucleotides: TGCGCCAGCAGTCCCAGGGGAGGCAATCAGCCCCAGCATTTT.

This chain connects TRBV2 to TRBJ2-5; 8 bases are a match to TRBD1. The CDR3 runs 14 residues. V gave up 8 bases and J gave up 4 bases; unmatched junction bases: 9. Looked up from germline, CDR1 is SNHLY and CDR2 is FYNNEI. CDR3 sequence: CASGRTGSVETQYF. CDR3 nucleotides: TGTGCCAGCGGCAGGACAGGGTCTGTAGAGACCCAGTACTTC.

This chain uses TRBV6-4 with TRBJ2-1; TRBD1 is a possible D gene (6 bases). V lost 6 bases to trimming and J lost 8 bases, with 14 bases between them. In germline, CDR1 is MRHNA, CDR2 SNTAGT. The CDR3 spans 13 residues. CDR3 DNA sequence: TGTGCCAGCAGCTTTGGGGGCGGGTATGAGCAGTTCTTC. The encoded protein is CASSFGGGYEQFF.

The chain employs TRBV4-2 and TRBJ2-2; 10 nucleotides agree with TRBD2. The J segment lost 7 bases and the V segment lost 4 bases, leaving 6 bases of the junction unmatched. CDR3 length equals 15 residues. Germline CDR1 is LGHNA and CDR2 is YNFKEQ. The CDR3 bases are TGTGCCAGCAGCCCAGATAGCGGGGGGTTCGGGGAGCTGTTTTTT. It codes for CASSPDSGGFGELFF.